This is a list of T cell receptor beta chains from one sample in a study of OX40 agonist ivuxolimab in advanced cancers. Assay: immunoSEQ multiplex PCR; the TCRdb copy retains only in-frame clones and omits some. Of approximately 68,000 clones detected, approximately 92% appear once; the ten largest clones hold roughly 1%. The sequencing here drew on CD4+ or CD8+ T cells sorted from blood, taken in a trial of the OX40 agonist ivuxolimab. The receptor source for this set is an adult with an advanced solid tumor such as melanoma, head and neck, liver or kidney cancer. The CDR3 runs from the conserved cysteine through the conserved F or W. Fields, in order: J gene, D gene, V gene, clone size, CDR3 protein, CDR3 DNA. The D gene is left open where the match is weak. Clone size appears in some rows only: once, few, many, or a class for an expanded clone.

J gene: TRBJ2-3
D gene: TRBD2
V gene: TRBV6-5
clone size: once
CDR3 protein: CASSYLAGTDTQYF
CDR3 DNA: TGTGCCAGCAGTTACCTAGCGGGCACAGATACGCAGTATTTT

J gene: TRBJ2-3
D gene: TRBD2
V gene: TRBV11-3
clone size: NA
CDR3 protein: CASSATSGTDTQYF
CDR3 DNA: TGTGCCAGCAGCGCGACTAGCGGCACAGATACGCAGTATTTT

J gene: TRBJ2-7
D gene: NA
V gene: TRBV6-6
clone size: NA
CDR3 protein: CASSKLGRTYEQYF
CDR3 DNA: TGTGCCAGCAGTAAACTAGGGAGGACCTACGAGCAGTACTTC

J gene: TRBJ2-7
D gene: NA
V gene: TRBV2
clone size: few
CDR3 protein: CASSEMDNSPVQYF
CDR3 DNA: TGTGCCAGCAGTGAAATGGACAACTCACCGGTGCAGTACTTC

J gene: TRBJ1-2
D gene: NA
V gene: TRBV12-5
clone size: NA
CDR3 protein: CASGLPGSYGYTF
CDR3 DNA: TGTGCTAGTGGTCTGCCGGGGAGCTATGGCTACACCTTC

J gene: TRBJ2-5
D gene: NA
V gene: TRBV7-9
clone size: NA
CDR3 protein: CASSLGASGAQETQYF
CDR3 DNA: TGTGCCAGCAGCTTAGGGGCCTCGGGGGCGCAAGAGACCCAGTACTTC

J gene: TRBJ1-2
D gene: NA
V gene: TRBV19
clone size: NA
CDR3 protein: CASSIVQGKVYGYTF
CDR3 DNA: TGTGCCAGTAGTATAGTCCAGGGGAAGGTCTATGGCTACACCTTC

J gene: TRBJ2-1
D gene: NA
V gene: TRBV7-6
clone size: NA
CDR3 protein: CASSPLGRSSSYNEQFF
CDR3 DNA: TGTGCCAGCAGCCCCCTTGGCCGGAGCTCGTCCTACAATGAGCAGTTCTTC

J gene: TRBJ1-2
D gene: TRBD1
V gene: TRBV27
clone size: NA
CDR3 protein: CASSPTGLGYTF
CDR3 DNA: TGTGCCAGCAGTCCGACAGGGCTGGGCTACACCTTC

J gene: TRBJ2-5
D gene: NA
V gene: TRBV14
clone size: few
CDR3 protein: CASSPANSQETQYF
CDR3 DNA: TGTGCCAGCAGTCCGGCCAACAGCCAAGAGACCCAGTACTTC

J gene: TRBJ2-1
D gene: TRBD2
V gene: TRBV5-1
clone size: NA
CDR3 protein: CASSLDGREPYNEQFF
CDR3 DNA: TGCGCCAGCAGCTTGGATGGGCGGGAGCCCTACAATGAGCAGTTCTTC

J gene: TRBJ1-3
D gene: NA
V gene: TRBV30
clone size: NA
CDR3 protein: CAWISVRGNTIYF
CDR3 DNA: TGTGCCTGGATATCCGTGCGGGGAAACACCATATATTTT

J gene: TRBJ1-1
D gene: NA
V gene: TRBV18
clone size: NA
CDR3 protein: CASSPTGSTERGTFF
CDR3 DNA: TGTGCCAGCTCACCAACAGGGTCAACGGAGCGGGGAACTTTCTTT

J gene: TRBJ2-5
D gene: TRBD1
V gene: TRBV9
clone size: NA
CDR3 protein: CASSPRDRETQYF
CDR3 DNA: TGTGCCAGCAGCCCCCGGGACAGGGAGACCCAGTACTTC

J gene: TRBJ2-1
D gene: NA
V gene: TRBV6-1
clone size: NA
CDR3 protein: CASDREGKYNEQFF
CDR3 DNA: TGTGCCAGCGATAGAGAGGGGAAATACAATGAGCAGTTCTTC

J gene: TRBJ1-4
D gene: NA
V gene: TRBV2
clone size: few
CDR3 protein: CASSEDSLKLFF
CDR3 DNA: TGTGCCAGCAGTGAAGACAGTCTTAAACTGTTTTTT

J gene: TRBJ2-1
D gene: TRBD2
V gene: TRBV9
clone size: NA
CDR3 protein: CASSYHAGTSEYNEQFF
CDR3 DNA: TGTGCCAGCAGCTACCACGCCGGGACTAGCGAGTACAATGAGCAGTTCTTC

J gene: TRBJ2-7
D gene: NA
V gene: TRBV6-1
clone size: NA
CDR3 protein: CASSDFLSYEQYF
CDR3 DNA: TGTGCCAGCAGTGACTTTCTCTCCTACGAGCAGTACTTC

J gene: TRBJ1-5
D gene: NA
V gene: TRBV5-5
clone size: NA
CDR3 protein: CASSLRGEGNQPQHF
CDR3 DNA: TGTGCCAGCAGCTTGAGGGGCGAGGGCAATCAGCCCCAGCATTTT

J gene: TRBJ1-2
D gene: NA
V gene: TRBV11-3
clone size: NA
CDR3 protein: CASSLNQASYGYTF
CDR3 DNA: TGTGCCAGCAGCTTAAATCAGGCCAGCTATGGCTACACCTTC

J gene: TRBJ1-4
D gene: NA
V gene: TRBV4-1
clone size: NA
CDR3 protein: CASSPTTGNEKLFF
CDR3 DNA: TGCGCCAGCAGCCCGACGACCGGCAATGAAAAACTGTTTTTT

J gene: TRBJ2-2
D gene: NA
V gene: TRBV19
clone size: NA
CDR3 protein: CATRAAAGGELFF
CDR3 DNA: TGTGCCACCCGGGCCGCCGCCGGCGGGGAGCTGTTTTTT

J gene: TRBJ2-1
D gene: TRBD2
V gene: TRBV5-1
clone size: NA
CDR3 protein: CASSLGAGGPLNEQFF
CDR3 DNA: TGCGCCAGCAGCTTGGGAGCGGGAGGGCCTTTGAATGAGCAGTTCTTC

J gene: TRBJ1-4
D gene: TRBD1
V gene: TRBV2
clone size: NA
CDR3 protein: CAGTVSTNEKLFF
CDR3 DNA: TGTGCCGGGACAGTTTCCACTAATGAAAAACTGTTTTTT

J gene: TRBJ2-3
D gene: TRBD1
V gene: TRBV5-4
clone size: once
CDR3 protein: CASSKGQGPDTQYF
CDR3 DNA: TGTGCCAGCAGCAAGGGACAGGGGCCAGATACGCAGTATTTT

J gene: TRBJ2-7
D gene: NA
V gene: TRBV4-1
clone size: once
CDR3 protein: CASSQGQLYEQYF
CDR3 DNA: TGCGCCAGCAGCCAAGGGCAACTCTACGAGCAGTACTTC

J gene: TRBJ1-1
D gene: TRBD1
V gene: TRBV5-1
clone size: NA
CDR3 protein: CASSPRTGEATEAFF
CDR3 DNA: TGCGCCAGCAGCCCAAGGACAGGGGAGGCCACTGAAGCTTTCTTT

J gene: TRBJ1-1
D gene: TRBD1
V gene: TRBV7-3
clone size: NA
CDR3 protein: CASSPRQGAILGTEAFF
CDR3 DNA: TGTGCCAGCAGCCCCAGACAGGGGGCGATTTTGGGCACTGAAGCTTTCTTT

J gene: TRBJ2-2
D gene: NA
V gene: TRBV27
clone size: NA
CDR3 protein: CASSLTRVNTGELFF
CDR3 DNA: TGTGCCAGCAGTCTGACTAGAGTTAACACCGGGGAGCTGTTTTTT

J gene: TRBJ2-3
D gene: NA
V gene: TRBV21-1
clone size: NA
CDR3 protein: CASSDEPRDTQYF
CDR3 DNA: TGTGCCAGCAGCGACGAACCTCGGGATACGCAGTATTTT

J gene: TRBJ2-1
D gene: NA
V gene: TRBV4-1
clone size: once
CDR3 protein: CASSRPTYNEQFF
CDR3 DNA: TGCGCCAGCAGCCGCCCTACCTACAATGAGCAGTTCTTC

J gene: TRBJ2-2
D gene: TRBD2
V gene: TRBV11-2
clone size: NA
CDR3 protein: CASSLTAGGATGELFF
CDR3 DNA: TGTGCCAGCAGCTTAACAGCGGGGGGTGCCACCGGGGAGCTGTTTTTT

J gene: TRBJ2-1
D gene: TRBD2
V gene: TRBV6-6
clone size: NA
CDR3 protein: CASSNSGGAVNEQFF
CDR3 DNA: TGTGCCAGCAGCAACAGCGGGGGGGCCGTTAATGAGCAGTTCTTC

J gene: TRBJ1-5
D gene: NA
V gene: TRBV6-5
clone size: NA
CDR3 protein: CASSYSGSNQPQHF
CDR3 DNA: TGTGCCAGCAGTTACTCGGGGAGCAATCAGCCCCAGCATTTT

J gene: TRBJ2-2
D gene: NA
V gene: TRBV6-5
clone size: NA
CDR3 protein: CASSYPGTGELFF
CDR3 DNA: TGTGCCAGCAGTTACCCGGGGACCGGGGAGCTGTTTTTT